This T cell receptor beta chain was identified during a study of T cell repertoires in cytomegalovirus infection. Study-wide context: Based on public TCR beta signatures, there were indications of CMV infection and of a matching HLA type.

Trimming left V 5 bases short and J 0 bases short, with 13 bases between. Germline V gives CDR1 MGHRA, CDR2 YSYEKL. The CDR3 runs to 15 residues. MiXCR, applied by TCRdb to the reads, yields one record per CDR3 protein. There are around 310,000 distinct CDR3 sequences in the sample; 15% to 20% occur only once, and approximately 12% lies in the top ten. In its sample, this clonotype was seen many times. This clonotype was sampled from a human donor in good health (CMV status not recorded). Some clones in this sample may be carry-over from other donors' samples. The chain joins TRBV4-1 to TRBJ1-1, with a weak D call TRBD1 (5 bases). Sequenced: PBMCs. CDR3 loop: CASSAGTAMNTEAFF. CDR3 sequence (DNA): TGCGCCAGCAGCGCCGGGACTGCTATGAACACTGAAGCTTTCTTT.